A few counts support the clone carrying this T cell receptor (beta chain). As yet, its antigen is unknown. By quantitative 5'-RACE with molecular barcodes, the TCR beta libraries were made. TCRdb reanalysed the 5' RACE reads using MiXCR and keeps one entry per CDR3 protein. The repertoire has just over 300,000 distinct CDR3 sequences, around 21% of them found once; the top ten carry about 3.7%. The source of the sample is a study of CD8 T cells in ankylosing spondylitis. Study results and caveats: There were earlier reports of some motif variants in reactive arthritis synovial fluid and blood. Those disease-linked clones were CD8+; they were also relatively rare in peripheral blood.

Germline-derived CDR1 and CDR2 are LGHNA and YSLEER. This CDR3 spans 14 amino acids. Deletions cut 6 bases from V and 2 bases from J, with 12 bases between. This TCR was recovered from a female donor with ankylosing spondylitis or in good health (not recorded which). Material: blood, either unsorted or a sorted T cell fraction (not recorded which). J is TRBJ2-3 and V is TRBV4-3; the D gene is possibly TRBD2 (6 bases). CDR3 in DNA: TGCGCCAGCAGTCTCGGACTATACACAGATACGCAGTATTTT. This sequence encodes CASSLGLYTDTQYF.